This T cell receptor beta chain was recorded in a study of blood T cell repertoires in COVID-19. On the study more broadly: Acute-phase and convalescent COVID-19 samples originated in the United States, Italy and Spain. In each case, the material was cDNA or gDNA derived from T cells, B-cell-depleted T cells, or PBMCs.

Germline loops: CDR1 SGHDT, CDR2 YYEEEE. Trimming at V came to 2 bases and at J to 12 bases, leaving 3 bases not matched to a gene. CDR3 length: 12 amino acids. In the original analysis: Estimated nucleated cell counts came from reference gene primer amplification. This table comes from immunoSEQ multiplex PCR, and its TCRdb copy is limited to in-frame clones, with some not included. V, J and clone size reflect that table, while D and trimming were determined from the DNA. The sample lists 150,000 to 200,000 clones, over 70% occurring once. The TCR comes from a woman aged 80 or over with active or convalescent COVID-19. The sequenced sample consisted of peripheral blood. The genes are TRBV5-6 and TRBJ2-1, with 9 nucleotides matching TRBD2. The CDR3 here is CASSFSGGRQFF. Written as DNA, the CDR3 is TGTGCCAGCAGCTTCAGCGGGGGGAGGCAGTTCTTC.